The source of this T cell receptor (beta chain) is a study of CD8 T cells in Susac syndrome. RNA was extracted with the RNeasy kit, and a quantity of roughly 0.5 to 1 ug was reverse transcribed using random hexamers. Multiplex PCR with immunoSEQ amplified the TCR beta CDR3 across 54 Vbeta and 13 Jbeta. Using its own MiXCR run on the immunoSEQ multiplex PCR reads, TCRdb lists one record per CDR3 protein. This sample has approximately 180,000 distinct CDR3 sequences, with 80% to 95% found just once. This clonotype has only one observation. Sequencing of TCR beta, carried out with a high-throughput approach, was applied to CD8+ and CD4+ T cells from the blood. The germline V gene has CDR1 MRHNA and CDR2 SNTAGT. V gave up 4 bases and J gave up 8 bases, with 12 bases separating them. This CDR3 has 13 residues.

Sequenced material: CD4+ T cells from PBMCs. The receptor comes from a human donor with multiple sclerosis. This chain joins TRBV6-4 and TRBJ2-1; possible D gene TRBD2, 5 bases. CDR3 region: CASSVGMEDEQFF. The CDR3 DNA follows: TGTGCCAGCAGTGTCGGGATGGAGGATGAGCAGTTCTTC.